Listed here are 10 T cell receptor beta chains from one sample, sequenced in a study of cytomegalovirus exposure and HLA in healthy donors. The PCR employed 60 Vbeta primers together with 13 Jbeta primers. Libraries were prepared by immunoSEQ multiplex PCR; TCRdb keeps only in-frame clonotypes and omits some of them. The sample records about 180,000 clones, 72% being singletons. Sequencing used PBMCs. Receptors originate from a human donor in good health.

This clone came up a few times. This rearrangement joins TRBV28 to TRBJ1-6, with D unclear. The CDR3 extends over 10 amino acids. V was cut by 8 bases and J by 14 bases, with 10 bases left in between. The germline gives CDR1 MDHEN, CDR2 SYDVKM. CDR3 in amino acids: CASRERALHF. Written as DNA, the CDR3 is TGTGCCAGCCGGGAGAGGGCCCTCCACTTT.

The V gene is TRBV5-6, the J gene TRBJ1-2; no firm D call. This CDR3 contains 12 residues. Germline CDR1 reads SGHDT; CDR2 reads YYEEEE. V was pared by 0 bases and J by 8 bases, with 8 bases between. CDR3 in amino acids: CASSLVFGGYTF. The DNA of the CDR3 is TGTGCCAGCAGCTTGGTCTTTGGCGGCTACACCTTC.

This clone was counted a few times. The chain uses TRBV6-1 and TRBJ1-2, with 9 nucleotides matching TRBD1. CDR3 length: 15 residues. Germline CDR1 MNHNS, CDR2 SASEGT. With V trimmed by 6 bases and J by 2 bases, 7 bases remained unmatched. The DNA of the CDR3 is TGTGCCAGCAGGGAACGACAGGGGGGGAACTATGGCTACACCTTC. It encodes CASRERQGGNYGYTF.

The CDR3 DNA sequence: TGTGCCAGCAACCGAGCGGGGGGGCCGAGTGAGCAGTTCTTC. Translating gives CASNRAGGPSEQFF. The chain links TRBV27 to TRBJ2-1; 10 bases align to TRBD2. This CDR3 has 14 amino acids. After removal of 7 bases from V and 9 bases from J, the junction contained 9 bases not matched to a gene. Looked up from germline, CDR1 is MNHEY and CDR2 is SMNVEV (reference sequence).

The rearrangement links TRBV6-1 to TRBJ2-7; 13 bases align to TRBD2. Looked up from germline, CDR1 is MNHNS and CDR2 is SASEGT. The CDR3 consists of 14 residues. V trimming: 6 bases; J trimming: 6 bases; junction bases outside the gene matches: 5. CDR3 in DNA: TGTGCCAGCAGGTCCGGGACTAGCGGGACCGAGCAGTACTTC. Protein: CASRSGTSGTEQYF.

This clone was seen more than once but under ten times. V is TRBV19 and J is TRBJ1-5; the D gene is possibly TRBD1 (6 bases). The CDR3 has 12 amino acids. Trimming pared 9 bases from V and 9 bases from J, leaving 15 bases between. Germline values: CDR1 LNHDA, CDR2 SQIVND (reference sequence). The CDR3 reads CASTTGLRPQHF. CDR3 in DNA: TGTGCCAGCACTACAGGGCTTCGGCCCCAGCATTTT.

The V call is TRBV30, the J call TRBJ1-5, with a tentative D call TRBD1 (6 bases). The length of the CDR3 is 13 residues. Germline CDR1 reads GTSNPN; CDR2 reads SVGIG (reference sequence). The CDR3 DNA follows: TGTGCGACCGGACAGTATAGCAATCAGCCCCAGCATTTT. This translates into CATGQYSNQPQHF.

The chain uses TRBV4-2 and TRBJ1-5; 11 bases fit TRBD1. From germline, CDR1 is LGHNA and CDR2 YNFKEQ. The V segment lost 1 base and the J segment 2 bases; nucleotides outside the gene matches: 4. This CDR3 has 17 residues. For the CDR3, the DNA is TGTGCCAGCAGCCAAGGGACAGGGGGCCGGGGCAATCAGCCCCAGCATTTT. This codes for CASSQGTGGRGNQPQHF.

V usage is TRBV4-1 and J usage is TRBJ2-7, with no clear D. The CDR3 has 13 amino acids. V was cut by 0 bases and J by 0 bases, with 3 bases left in between. Germline V lookup: CDR1 MGHRA, CDR2 YSYEKL. CDR3 residues: CASSQDSSYEQYF. The CDR3, as DNA: TGCGCCAGCAGCCAAGACAGCTCCTACGAGCAGTACTTC.

The rearrangement uses TRBV6-5 and TRBJ1-1; D perhaps matches TRBD1 (6 bases). V was trimmed by 6 bases and J by 1 base, leaving 6 bases between them. This CDR3 comprises 12 residues. Germline V gene lookup returns CDR1 MNHEY and CDR2 SVGAGI. CDR3 region: CASSRGNTEAFF. CDR3 DNA: TGTGCCAGCAGCAGGGGGAACACTGAAGCTTTCTTT.